These 19 T cell receptor beta chains were all obtained from the same sample, sequenced in a study of blood T cell repertoires in COVID-19. TCRdb's copy holds only in-frame clones and misses some; the assay was immunoSEQ multiplex PCR. The profile shows 210,000 or so clones, about nine tenths of them singletons. The sequenced sample consisted of peripheral blood. All receptors derive from a woman aged 40 to 50 with acute or convalescent COVID-19.

The chain couples TRBV7-8 to TRBJ2-5; no definite D call. This CDR3 contains 10 residues. Germline CDR1 is SGHVS and CDR2 is FQNEAQ. The ends were cut back, 5 bases at V and 7 bases at J, with 5 bases in the middle. The CDR3 DNA is TGTGCCAGCAGCGCAGGGACCCAGTACTTC. Translation: CASSAGTQYF.

The chain uses TRBV19 and TRBJ1-5; possible D gene TRBD1, 5 bases. The CDR3 is made up of 15 amino acids. Germline V CDR1 and CDR2: LNHDA, SQIVND (reference sequence). Trimming took 7 bases from V and 0 from J, leaving 13 bases between them. The CDR3 here is CASTLGDYSNQPQHF. The CDR3 DNA reads TGTGCCAGTACCCTAGGGGATTATAGCAATCAGCCCCAGCATTTT.

DNA of the CDR3: TGCGCCAGCAGCCCTGGGGAGCGAGAGAATTCACCCCTCCACTTT. Its translation is CASSPGERENSPLHF. The V call is TRBV5-1, the J call TRBJ1-6, with D unclear. The CDR3 contains 15 residues. The germline V and J ends were trimmed by 4 bases and 7 bases, with 15 bases remaining between them. Germline assignment: CDR1 SGHRS and CDR2 YFSETQ.

The table lists this clone with a few counts. The rearrangement joins TRBV30 to TRBJ1-5, with 7 nucleotides matching TRBD1. Trimming took 0 bases from V and 6 from J; bases not matched to a gene: 2. This CDR3 has 13 residues. Germline lookup yields CDR1 GTSNPN and CDR2 SVGIG (reference sequence). As DNA, the CDR3 is TGTGCCTGGAGTGTGACAGGGTTTCAGCCCCAGCATTTT. This gives the protein CAWSVTGFQPQHF.

The chain has TRBV5-1 and TRBJ2-2; unclear D gene. Germline-derived CDR1 and CDR2 are SGHRS and YFSETQ. V gave up 4 bases and J gave up 7 bases, with 8 bases separating them. There are 12 residues in the CDR3. CDR3 protein: CASSPRGGELFF. The CDR3 nucleotides are TGCGCCAGCAGCCCTCGAGGCGGGGAGCTGTTTTTT.

The chain recombines TRBV19 with TRBJ2-3; D is unresolved. Germline CDR1 LNHDA, CDR2 SQIVND (reference sequence). This CDR3 is built from 15 residues. The V gene lost 6 bases and the J gene lost 0 bases, with 13 bases spanning the gap. The DNA for the CDR3 is TGTGCCAGTAGAGCCATATCGTCTAGCACAGATACGCAGTATTTT. The encoded protein is CASRAISSSTDTQYF.

V and J are TRBV11-2 and TRBJ1-3; D uncertain. V was clipped by 1 base and J by 0 bases, with 10 bases between them. There are 16 residues in the CDR3. Germline loops: CDR1 SGHAT, CDR2 FQNNGV. The CDR3 region has the DNA TGTGCCAGCAGCTTAGGGGCAGGAAGCTCTGGAAACACCATATATTTT. It is translated as CASSLGAGSSGNTIYF.

The gene calls are TRBV6-4 and TRBJ2-1; 7 bases align to TRBD2. V shed 3 bases and J 0 bases; nucleotides not matched to a gene: 5. The CDR3 has 16 residues. CDR1 MRHNA and CDR2 SNTAGT come from the germline V gene. The DNA of the CDR3 is TGTGCCAGCAGTGAAGGCGGGGGACCCTCCTACAATGAGCAGTTCTTC. It yields the protein CASSEGGGPSYNEQFF.

This sequence joins TRBV9 and TRBJ1-4; 7 nucleotides match TRBD1. This CDR3 spans 16 amino acids. The germline CDR1 and CDR2 sequences are SGDLS and YYNGEE. Trimming at V came to 0 bases and at J to 5 bases, leaving 7 bases not matched to a gene. The CDR3 loop is CASSVATGARNEKLFF. The CDR3 region has the DNA TGTGCCAGCAGCGTAGCTACAGGGGCCAGAAATGAAAAACTGTTTTTT.

This clone was observed a single time. The chain recombines TRBV5-1 with TRBJ2-3, with a possible D match to TRBD1 (5 bases). Germline V CDR1 and CDR2: SGHRS, YFSETQ. V gave up 0 bases and J gave up 4 bases, with 12 bases separating them. This CDR3 is built from 15 residues. The CDR3 here is CASSLAGRAPDTQYF. The CDR3 DNA is TGCGCCAGCAGCTTGGCGGGCAGGGCCCCAGATACGCAGTATTTT.

The chain uses TRBV10-3 and TRBJ1-2; 7 positions agree with TRBD1. CDR1 ENHRY and CDR2 SYGVKD come from the germline V gene. The CDR3 loop spans 13 amino acids. After removal of 4 bases from V and 8 bases from J, the junction contained 7 bases not matched to a gene. This CDR3 is CAISGQGHRGYTF. CDR3 coding DNA: TGTGCCATCAGTGGACAGGGCCATCGGGGCTACACCTTC.

The chain links TRBV21-1 to TRBJ2-5; the listed D gene, TRBD2, was not tested against the DNA. TRBV21-1 is deemed a pseudogene. The CDR3 contains 16 residues. The DNA for the CDR3 is TGTGCCAGCATGGCGGCTAGCGGGGGCCCTCAAGAGACCCAGTACTTC. This translates into CASMAASGGPQETQYF.

This clone was seen a single time. The chain links TRBV2 to TRBJ2-3; TRBD2 matches at 8 bases. CDR3 length: 14 residues. J was trimmed by 4 bases and V by 3 bases; bases with no gene match: 3. Germline CDR1 and CDR2: SNHLY and FYNNEI. The DNA for the CDR3 is TGTGCCAGCAGTGAGTTCGGGGGGGCAGATACGCAGTATTTT. This gives the protein CASSEFGGADTQYF.

The chain combines TRBV5-1 with TRBJ2-7, with 8 positions matching TRBD2. The CDR3 consists of 14 residues. V shed 0 bases and J 6 bases; nucleotides not matched to a gene: 5. Germline V gives CDR1 SGHRS, CDR2 YFSETQ. The CDR3 DNA sequence: TGCGCCAGCAGCTTGGGTAGCAGCGGGGGCGAGCAGTACGTC. Protein sequence: CASSLGSSGGEQYV.

This chain uses TRBV19 with TRBJ1-1; D is unresolved. Trimming removed 5 bases from V and 1 base from J, with 17 bases in between. Germline assignment: CDR1 LNHDA and CDR2 SQIVND (reference sequence). The CDR3 is 16 residues long. The CDR3 sequence: CASSYGLLLKNTEAFF. The CDR3 DNA follows: TGTGCCAGTAGTTACGGTCTCCTTTTAAAGAACACTGAAGCTTTCTTT.

The chain uses TRBV25-1 and TRBJ1-1; TRBD1 aligns across 11 bases. J was trimmed by 4 bases and V by 6 bases; bases with no gene match: 13. This CDR3 comprises 17 residues. The germline V gene has CDR1 MGHDK and CDR2 SYGVNS. CDR3 loop: CASSYRTGGFGSTEAFF. The CDR3 DNA is TGTGCCAGCAGCTATAGGACAGGGGGCTTCGGTAGCACTGAAGCTTTCTTT.

The chain couples TRBV5-6 to TRBJ1-2; D is uncertain. The CDR3 is 15 amino acids. The germline CDR1 and CDR2 sequences are SGHDT and YYEEEE. V lost 4 bases, J lost 1 base, and 14 bases lay in between. The CDR3 loop reads CASSLTLEGNYGYTF. In DNA form, the CDR3 reads TGTGCCAGCAGCCTGACTTTGGAGGGTAACTATGGCTACACCTTC.

This clone appeared a single time. V gene TRBV18 combines with J gene TRBJ1-1; D is uncertain. The CDR3 sequence is 14 residues long. From germline, CDR1 is KGHSH and CDR2 LQKENI. Trimming shortened V by 3 bases and J by 1 base, and 9 bases separated the two germline ends. The CDR3 protein is CASSPSQANTEAFF. DNA of the CDR3: TGTGCCAGCTCACCGTCCCAGGCGAACACTGAAGCTTTCTTT.

The chain recombines TRBV29-1 with TRBJ2-3; 8 nucleotides match TRBD2. Germline lookup yields CDR1 SQVTM and CDR2 ANQGSEA. V lost 7 bases, J lost 9 bases, and 6 bases stayed unmatched. The CDR3 has 11 residues. Here the CDR3 reads CSAGERGTQYF. CDR3 sequence (DNA): TGCAGCGCGGGAGAGCGGGGGACGCAGTATTTT.